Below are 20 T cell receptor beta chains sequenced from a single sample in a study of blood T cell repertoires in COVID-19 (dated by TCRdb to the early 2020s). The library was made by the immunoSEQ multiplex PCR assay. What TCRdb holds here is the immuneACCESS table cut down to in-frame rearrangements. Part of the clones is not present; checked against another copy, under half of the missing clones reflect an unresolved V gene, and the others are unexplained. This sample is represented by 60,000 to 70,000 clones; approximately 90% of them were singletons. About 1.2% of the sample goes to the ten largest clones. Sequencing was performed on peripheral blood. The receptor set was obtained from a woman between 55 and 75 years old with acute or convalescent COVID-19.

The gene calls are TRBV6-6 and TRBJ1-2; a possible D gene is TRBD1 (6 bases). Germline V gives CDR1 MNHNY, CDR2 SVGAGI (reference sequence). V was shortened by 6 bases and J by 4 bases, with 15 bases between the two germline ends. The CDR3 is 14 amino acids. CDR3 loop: CASSLRTDVYGYTF. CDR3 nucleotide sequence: TGTGCCAGCAGCCTCCGGACAGATGTCTATGGCTACACCTTC.

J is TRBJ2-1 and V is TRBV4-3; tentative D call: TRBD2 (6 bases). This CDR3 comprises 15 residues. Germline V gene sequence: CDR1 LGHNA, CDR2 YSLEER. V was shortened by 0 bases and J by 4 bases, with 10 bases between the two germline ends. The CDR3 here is CASSQDMAGYNEQFF. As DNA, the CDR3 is TGCGCCAGCAGCCAAGATATGGCGGGGTACAATGAGCAGTTCTTC.

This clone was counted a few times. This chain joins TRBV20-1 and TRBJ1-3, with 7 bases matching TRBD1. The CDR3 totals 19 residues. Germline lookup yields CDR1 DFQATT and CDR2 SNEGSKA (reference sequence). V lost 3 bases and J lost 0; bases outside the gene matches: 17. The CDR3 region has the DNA TGCAGTGCTAGTAAGCCGGGACAGTGGGATCTTTTCTCTGGAAACACCATATATTTT. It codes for CSASKPGQWDLFSGNTIYF.

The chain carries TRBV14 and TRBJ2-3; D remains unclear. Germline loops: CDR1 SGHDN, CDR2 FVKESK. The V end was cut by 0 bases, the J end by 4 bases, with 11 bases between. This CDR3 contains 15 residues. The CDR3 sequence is CASSQDVDPADTQYF. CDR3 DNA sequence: TGTGCCAGCAGCCAAGATGTAGATCCGGCAGATACGCAGTATTTT.

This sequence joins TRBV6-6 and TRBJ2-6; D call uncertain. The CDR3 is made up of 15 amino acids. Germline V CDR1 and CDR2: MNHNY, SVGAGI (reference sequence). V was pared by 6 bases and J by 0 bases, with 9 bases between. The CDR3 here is CASRPQTSGANVLTF. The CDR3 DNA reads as TGTGCCAGCAGACCACAGACCTCTGGGGCCAACGTCCTGACTTTC.

The CDR3 loop reads CASGPPLAAPYNEQFF. DNA of the CDR3: TGTGCCAGCGGCCCCCCACTAGCGGCCCCTTACAATGAGCAGTTCTTC. The chain recombines TRBV6-6 with TRBJ2-1, with TRBD2 identical over 8 bases. Germline V gene sequence: CDR1 MNHNY, CDR2 SVGAGI (reference sequence). V gave up 8 bases and J gave up 4 bases; unmatched junction bases: 13. The CDR3 is 16 residues long.

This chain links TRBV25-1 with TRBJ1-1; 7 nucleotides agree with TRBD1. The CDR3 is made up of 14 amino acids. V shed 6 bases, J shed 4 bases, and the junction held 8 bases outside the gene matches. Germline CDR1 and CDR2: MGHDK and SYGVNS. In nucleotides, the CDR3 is TGTGCCAGCAGGTCACAGGGGTTGGGCACTGAAGCTTTCTTT. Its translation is CASRSQGLGTEAFF.

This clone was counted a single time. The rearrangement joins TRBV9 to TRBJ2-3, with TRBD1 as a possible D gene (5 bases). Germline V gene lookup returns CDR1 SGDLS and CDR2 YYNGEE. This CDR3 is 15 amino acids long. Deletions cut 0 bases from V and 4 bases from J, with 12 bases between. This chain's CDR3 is CASSVEPGKADTQYF. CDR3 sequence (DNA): TGTGCCAGCAGCGTAGAACCAGGGAAGGCAGATACGCAGTATTTT. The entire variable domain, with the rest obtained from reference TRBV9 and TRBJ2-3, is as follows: DSGVTQTPKHLITATGQRVTLRCSPRSGDLSVYWYQQSLDQGLQFLIQYYNGEERAKGNILERFSAQQFPDLHSELNLSSLELGDSALYFCASSVEPGKADTQYFGPGTRLTVL.

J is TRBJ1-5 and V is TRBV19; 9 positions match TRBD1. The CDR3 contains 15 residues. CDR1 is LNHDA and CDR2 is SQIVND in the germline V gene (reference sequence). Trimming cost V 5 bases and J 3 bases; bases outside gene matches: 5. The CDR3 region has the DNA TGTGCCAGTAGTCCCGGGACAGGGTACAATCAGCCCCAGCATTTT. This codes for CASSPGTGYNQPQHF. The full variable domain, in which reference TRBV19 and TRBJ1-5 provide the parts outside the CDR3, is DGGITQSPKYLFRKEGQNVTLSCEQNLNHDAMYWYRQDPGQGLRLIYYSQIVNDFQKGDIAEGYSVSREKKESFPLTVTSAQKNPTAFYLCASSPGTGYNQPQHFGDGTRLSIL.

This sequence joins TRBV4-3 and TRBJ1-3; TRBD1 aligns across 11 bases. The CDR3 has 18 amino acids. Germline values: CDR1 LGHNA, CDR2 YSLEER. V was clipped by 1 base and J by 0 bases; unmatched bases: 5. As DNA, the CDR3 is TGCGCCAGCAGCCAAGGGACAGGGGGCGCGGGCTCTGGAAACACCATATATTTT. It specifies CASSQGTGGAGSGNTIYF.

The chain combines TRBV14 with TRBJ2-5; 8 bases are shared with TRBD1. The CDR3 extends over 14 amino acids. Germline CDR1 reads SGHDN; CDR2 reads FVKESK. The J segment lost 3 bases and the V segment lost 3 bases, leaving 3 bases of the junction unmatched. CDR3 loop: CASSQMDREETQYF. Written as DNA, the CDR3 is TGTGCCAGCAGCCAGATGGACAGGGAAGAGACCCAGTACTTC.

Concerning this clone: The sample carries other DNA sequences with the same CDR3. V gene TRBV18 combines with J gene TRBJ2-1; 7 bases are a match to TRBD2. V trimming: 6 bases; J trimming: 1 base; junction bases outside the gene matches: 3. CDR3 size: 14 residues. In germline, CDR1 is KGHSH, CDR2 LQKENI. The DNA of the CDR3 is TGTGCCAGCTCCCCTAGCGGATCCTACAATGAGCAGTTCTTC. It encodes CASSPSGSYNEQFF.

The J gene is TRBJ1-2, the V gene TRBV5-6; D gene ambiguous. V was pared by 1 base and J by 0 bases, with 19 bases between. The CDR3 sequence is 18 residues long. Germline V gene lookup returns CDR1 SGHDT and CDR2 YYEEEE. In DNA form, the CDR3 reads TGTGCCAGCAGCTTGCACCACAGCAGCACCTCAGCTAACTATGGCTACACCTTC. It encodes CASSLHHSSTSANYGYTF.

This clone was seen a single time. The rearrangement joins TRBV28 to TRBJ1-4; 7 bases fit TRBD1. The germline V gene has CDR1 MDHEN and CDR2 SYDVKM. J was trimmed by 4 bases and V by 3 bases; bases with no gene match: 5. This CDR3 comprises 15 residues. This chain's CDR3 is CASSFFSGGNEKLFF. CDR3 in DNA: TGTGCCAGCAGTTTTTTCTCAGGGGGTAATGAAAAACTGTTTTTT.

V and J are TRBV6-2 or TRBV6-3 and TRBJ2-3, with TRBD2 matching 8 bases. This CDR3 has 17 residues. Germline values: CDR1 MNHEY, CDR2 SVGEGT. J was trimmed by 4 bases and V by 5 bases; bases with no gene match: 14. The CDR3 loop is CASSRPALAGSADTQYF. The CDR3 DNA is TGTGCCAGCAGTAGACCCGCTTTAGCGGGATCAGCAGATACGCAGTATTTT.

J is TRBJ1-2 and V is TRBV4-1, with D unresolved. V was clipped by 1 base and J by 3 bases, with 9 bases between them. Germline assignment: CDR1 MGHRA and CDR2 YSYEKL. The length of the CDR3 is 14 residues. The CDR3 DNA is TGCGCCAGCAGCCAAGTGCAAGCCGACTATGGCTACACCTTC. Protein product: CASSQVQADYGYTF.

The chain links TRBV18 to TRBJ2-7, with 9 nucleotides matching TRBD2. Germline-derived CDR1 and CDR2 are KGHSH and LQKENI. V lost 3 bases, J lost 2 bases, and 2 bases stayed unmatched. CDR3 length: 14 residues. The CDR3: CASSPGTSTYEQYV. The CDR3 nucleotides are TGTGCCAGCTCACCGGGGACTAGCACCTACGAGCAGTACGTC.

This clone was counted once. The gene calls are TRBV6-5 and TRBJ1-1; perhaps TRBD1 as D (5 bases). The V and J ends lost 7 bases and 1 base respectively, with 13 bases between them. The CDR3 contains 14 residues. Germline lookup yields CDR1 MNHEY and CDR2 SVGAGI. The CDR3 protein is CASTAGGGNTEAFF. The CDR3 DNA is TGTGCCAGCACCGCGGGGGGTGGGAACACTGAAGCTTTCTTT.

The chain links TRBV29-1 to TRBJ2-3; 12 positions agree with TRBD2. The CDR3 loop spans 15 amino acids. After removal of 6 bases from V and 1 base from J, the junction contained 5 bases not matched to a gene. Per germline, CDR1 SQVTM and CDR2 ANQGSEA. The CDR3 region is CSVSSGGGRTDTQYF. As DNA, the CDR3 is TGCAGCGTATCTAGCGGGGGGGGCCGCACAGATACGCAGTATTTT.

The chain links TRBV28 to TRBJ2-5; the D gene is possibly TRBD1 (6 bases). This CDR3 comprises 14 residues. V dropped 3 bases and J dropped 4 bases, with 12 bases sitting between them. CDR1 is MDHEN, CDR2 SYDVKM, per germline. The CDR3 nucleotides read TGTGCCAGCAGTTTTGGTCAGGGGAGAGAGACCCAGTACTTC. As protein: CASSFGQGRETQYF.